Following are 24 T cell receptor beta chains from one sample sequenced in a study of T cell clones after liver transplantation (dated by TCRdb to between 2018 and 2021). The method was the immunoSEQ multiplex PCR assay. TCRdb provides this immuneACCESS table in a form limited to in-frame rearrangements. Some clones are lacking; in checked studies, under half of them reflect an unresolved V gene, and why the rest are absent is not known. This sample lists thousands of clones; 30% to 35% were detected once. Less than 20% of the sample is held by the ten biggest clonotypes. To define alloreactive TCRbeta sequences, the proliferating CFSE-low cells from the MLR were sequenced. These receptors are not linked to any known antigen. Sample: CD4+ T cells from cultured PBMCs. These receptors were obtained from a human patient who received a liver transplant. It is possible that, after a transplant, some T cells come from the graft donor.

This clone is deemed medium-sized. The DNA of the CDR3 is TGTGCCAGCAGTGCCTTGGACACATTTGGCTACACCTTC. Protein: CASSALDTFGYTF. This rearrangement joins TRBV25-1 to TRBJ1-2, with D maybe TRBD1 (5 bases). Germline V CDR1 and CDR2: MGHDK, SYGVNS. CDR3 size: 13 residues. V lost 4 bases, J lost 7 bases, and 13 bases lay in between.

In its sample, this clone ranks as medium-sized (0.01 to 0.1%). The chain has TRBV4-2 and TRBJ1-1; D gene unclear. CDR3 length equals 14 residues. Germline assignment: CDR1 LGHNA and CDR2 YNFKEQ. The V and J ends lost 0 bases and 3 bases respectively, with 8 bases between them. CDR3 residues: CASSQDHGDTEAFF. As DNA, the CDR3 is TGTGCCAGCAGCCAAGATCACGGGGACACTGAAGCTTTCTTT.

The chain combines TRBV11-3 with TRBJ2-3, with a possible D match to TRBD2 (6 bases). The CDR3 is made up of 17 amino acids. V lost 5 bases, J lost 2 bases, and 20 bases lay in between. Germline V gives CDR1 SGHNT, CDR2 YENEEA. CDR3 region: CASSLQDWGRYTDTQYF. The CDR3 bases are TGTGCCAGCAGCCTCCAGGACTGGGGGAGGTACACAGATACGCAGTATTTT.

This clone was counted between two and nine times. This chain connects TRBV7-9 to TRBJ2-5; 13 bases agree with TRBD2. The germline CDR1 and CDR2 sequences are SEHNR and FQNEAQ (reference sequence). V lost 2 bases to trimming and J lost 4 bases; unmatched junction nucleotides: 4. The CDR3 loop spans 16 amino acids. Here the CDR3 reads CASSLTSGGAGETQYF. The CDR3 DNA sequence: TGTGCCAGCAGCTTAACTAGCGGGGGGGCAGGAGAGACCCAGTACTTC.

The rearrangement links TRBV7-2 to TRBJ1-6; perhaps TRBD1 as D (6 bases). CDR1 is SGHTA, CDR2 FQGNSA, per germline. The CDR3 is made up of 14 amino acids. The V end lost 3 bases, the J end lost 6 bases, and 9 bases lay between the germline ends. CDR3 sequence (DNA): TGTGCCAGCAGCTTTCAGGGGTCTAATTCACCCCTCCACTTT. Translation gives CASSFQGSNSPLHF.

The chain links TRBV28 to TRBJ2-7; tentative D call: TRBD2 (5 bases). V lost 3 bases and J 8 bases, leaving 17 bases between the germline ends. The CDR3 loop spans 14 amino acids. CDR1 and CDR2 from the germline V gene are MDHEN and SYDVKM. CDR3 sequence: CASSFPTRETKQYF. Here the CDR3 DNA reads TGTGCCAGCAGTTTCCCCACAAGGGAGACGAAGCAGTACTTC.

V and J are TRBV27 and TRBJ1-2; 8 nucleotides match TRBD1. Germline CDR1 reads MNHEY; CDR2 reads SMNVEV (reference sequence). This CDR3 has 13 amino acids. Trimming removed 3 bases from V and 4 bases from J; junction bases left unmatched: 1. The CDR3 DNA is TGTGCCAGCAGTTTTACAGGGGGCTATGGCTACACCTTC. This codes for CASSFTGGYGYTF.

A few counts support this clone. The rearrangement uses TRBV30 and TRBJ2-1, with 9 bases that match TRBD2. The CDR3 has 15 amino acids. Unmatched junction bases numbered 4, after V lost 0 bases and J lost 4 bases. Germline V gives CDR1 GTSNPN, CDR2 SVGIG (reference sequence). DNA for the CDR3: TGTGCCTGGAGTGTTCCTAGCGGGGAGTACAATGAGCAGTTCTTC. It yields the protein CAWSVPSGEYNEQFF.

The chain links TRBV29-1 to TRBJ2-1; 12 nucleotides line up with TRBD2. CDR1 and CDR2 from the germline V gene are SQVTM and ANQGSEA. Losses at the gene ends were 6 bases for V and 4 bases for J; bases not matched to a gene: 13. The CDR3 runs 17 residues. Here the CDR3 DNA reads TGCAGCGTCAAAGTCCCCCTAGCGGGGGGGATATACAATGAGCAGTTCTTC. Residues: CSVKVPLAGGIYNEQFF.

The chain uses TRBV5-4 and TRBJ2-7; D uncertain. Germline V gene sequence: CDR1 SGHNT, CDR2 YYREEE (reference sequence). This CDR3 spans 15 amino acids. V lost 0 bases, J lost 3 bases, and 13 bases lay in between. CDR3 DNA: TGTGCCAGCAGCTTGGAGGGTAAGCCACACTACGAGCAGTACGTC. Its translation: CASSLEGKPHYEQYV.

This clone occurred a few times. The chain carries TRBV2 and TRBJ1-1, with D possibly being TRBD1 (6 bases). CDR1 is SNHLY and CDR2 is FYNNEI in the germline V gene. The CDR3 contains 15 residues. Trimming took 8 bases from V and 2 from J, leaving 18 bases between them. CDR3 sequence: CASQGQSLPNTEAFF. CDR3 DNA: TGTGCCAGCCAAGGACAGTCACTCCCAAACACTGAAGCTTTCTTT.

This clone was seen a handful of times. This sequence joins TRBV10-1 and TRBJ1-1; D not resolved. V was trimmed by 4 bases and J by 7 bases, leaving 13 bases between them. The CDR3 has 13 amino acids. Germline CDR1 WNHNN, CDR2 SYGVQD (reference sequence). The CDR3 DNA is TGCGCCAGCAGTGGACTAGGACGGGGTGAAGCTTTCTTT. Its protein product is CASSGLGRGEAFF.

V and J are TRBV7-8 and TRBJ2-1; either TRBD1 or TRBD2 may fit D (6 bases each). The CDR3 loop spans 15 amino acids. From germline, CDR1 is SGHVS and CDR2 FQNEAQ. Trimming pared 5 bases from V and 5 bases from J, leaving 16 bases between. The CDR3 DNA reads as TGTGCCAGCAGCCCCTGGAGGGGGAACAACAATGAGCAGTTCTTC. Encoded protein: CASSPWRGNNNEQFF.

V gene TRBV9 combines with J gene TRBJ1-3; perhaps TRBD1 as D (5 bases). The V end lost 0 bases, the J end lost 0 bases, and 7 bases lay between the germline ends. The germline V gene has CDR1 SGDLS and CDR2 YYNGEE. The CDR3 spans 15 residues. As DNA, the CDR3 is TGTGCCAGCAGCGTAGATGGGGCCTCTGGAAACACCATATATTTT. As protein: CASSVDGASGNTIYF.

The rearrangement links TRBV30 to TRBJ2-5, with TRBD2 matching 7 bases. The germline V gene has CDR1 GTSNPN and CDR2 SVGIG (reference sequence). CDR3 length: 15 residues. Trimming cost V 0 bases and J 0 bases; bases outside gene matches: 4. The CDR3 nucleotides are TGTGCCTGGAGTGTAGCTAGCGGTCACCAAGAGACCCAGTACTTC. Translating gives CAWSVASGHQETQYF.

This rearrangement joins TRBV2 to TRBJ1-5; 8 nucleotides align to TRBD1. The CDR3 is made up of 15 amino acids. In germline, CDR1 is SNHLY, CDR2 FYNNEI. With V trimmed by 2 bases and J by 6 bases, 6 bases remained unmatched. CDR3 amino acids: CASSERAGGSQPQHF. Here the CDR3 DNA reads TGTGCCAGCAGTGAAAGGGCAGGGGGCAGTCAGCCCCAGCATTTT.

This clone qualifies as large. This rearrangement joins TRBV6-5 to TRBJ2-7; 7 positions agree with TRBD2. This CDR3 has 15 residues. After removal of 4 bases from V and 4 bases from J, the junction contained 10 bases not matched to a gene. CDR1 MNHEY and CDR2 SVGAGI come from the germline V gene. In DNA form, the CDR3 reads TGTGCCAGCAGTTCCGGGACCCCGGGAGGATACGAGCAGTACTTC. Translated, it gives CASSSGTPGGYEQYF.

DNA of the CDR3: TGTGCCAGCAGCTCCTTTGCGGGAGCAATATACAATGAGCAGTTCTTC. Protein product: CASSSFAGAIYNEQFF. The chain employs TRBV5-5 and TRBJ2-1; 7 bases line up with TRBD2. The junction had 10 bases not matched to a gene; V was cut back by 3 bases and J by 4 bases. Germline V gives CDR1 SGHKS, CDR2 YYEKEE (reference sequence). This CDR3 spans 16 amino acids.

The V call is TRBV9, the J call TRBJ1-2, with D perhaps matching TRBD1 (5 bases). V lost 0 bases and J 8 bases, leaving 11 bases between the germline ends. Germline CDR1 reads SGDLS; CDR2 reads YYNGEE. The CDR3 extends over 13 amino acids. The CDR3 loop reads CASSVAAGRGYTF. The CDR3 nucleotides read TGTGCCAGCAGCGTAGCGGCAGGGAGAGGCTACACCTTC.

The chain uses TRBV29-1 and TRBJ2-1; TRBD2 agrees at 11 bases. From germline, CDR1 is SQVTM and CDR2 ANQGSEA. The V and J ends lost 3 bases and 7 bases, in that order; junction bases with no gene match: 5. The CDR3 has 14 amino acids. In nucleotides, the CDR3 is TGCAGCGTTGACACTAGCGGGAGAGGGAATGAGCAGTTCTTC. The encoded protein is CSVDTSGRGNEQFF.

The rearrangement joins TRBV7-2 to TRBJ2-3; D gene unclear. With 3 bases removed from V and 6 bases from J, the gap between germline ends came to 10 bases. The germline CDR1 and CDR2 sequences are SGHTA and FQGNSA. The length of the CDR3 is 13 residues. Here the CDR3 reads CASSFSLGDTQYF. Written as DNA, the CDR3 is TGTGCCAGCAGCTTTTCTTTAGGGGATACGCAGTATTTT.

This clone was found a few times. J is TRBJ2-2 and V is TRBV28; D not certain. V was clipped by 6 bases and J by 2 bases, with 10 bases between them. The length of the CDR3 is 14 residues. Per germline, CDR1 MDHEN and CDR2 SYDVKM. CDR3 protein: CASRLPKNTGELFF. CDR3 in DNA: TGTGCCAGCAGATTACCAAAAAACACCGGGGAGCTGTTTTTT.

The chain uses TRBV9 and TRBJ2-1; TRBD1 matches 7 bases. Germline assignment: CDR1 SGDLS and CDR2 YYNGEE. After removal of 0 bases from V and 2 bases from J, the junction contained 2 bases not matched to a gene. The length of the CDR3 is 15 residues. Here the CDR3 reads CASSVEGQPYNEQFF. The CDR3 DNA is TGTGCCAGCAGCGTAGAGGGACAGCCCTACAATGAGCAGTTCTTC.

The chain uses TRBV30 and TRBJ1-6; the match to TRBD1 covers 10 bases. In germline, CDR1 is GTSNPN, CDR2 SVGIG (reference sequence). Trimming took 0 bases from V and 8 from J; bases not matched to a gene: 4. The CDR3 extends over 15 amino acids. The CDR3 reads CAWSVSGTGDSPLHF. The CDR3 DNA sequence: TGTGCCTGGAGTGTATCTGGGACAGGGGATTCACCCCTCCACTTT.